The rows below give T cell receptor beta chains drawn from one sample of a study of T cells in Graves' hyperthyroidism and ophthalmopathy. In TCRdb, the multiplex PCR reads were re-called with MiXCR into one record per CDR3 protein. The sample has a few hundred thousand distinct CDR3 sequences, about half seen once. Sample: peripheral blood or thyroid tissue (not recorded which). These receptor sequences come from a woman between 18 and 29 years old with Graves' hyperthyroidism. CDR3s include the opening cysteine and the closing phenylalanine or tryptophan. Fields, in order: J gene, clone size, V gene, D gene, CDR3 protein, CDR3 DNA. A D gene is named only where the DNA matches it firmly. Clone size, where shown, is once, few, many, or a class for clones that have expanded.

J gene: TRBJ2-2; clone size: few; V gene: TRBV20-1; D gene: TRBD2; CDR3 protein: CSAVTSGSNTGELFF; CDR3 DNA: TGCAGTGCTGTAACTAGCGGTTCGAACACCGGGGAGCTGTTTTTT
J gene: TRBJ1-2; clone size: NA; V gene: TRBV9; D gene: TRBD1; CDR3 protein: CASSVSQGLGYTF; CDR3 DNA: TGTGCCAGCAGCGTTTCACAGGGGCTGGGCTACACCTTC
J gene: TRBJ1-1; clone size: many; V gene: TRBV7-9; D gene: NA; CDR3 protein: CASSSQAYTEAFF; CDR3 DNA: TGTGCCAGCTCATCGCAGGCGTACACTGAAGCTTTCTTT
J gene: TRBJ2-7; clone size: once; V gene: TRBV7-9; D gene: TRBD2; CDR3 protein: CASSQDLGTSAIYEQYF; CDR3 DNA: TGTGCCAGCAGCCAAGATTTAGGGACTAGCGCAATCTACGAGCAGTACTTC
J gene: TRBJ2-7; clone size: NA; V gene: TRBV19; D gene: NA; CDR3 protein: CASSPSSWHEQYF; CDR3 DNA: TGTGCCAGTAGTCCCTCGTCCTGGCACGAGCAGTACTTC
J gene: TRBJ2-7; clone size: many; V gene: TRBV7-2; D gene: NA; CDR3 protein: CASSLARVYEQYF; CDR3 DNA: TGTGCCAGCAGCTTAGCCAGGGTGTACGAGCAGTACTTC
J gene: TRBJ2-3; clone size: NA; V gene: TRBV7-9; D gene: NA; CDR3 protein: CASRYNGGTDTQYF; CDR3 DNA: TGTGCCAGCAGGTATAACGGCGGCACAGATACGCAGTATTTT
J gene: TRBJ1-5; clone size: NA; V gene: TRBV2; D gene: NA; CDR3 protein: CASAGVIGNQPQHF; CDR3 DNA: TGTGCCAGCGCAGGGGTAATAGGCAATCAGCCCCAGCATTTT
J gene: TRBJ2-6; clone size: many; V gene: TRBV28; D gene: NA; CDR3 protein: CASSLYGANVLTF; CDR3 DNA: TGTGCCAGCAGTTTATATGGGGCCAACGTCCTGACTTTC
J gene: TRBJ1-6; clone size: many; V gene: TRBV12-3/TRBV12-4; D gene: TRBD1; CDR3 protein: CASSLRWGQGNSPLHF; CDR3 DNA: TGTGCCAGCAGTTTACGTTGGGGACAGGGGAATTCACCCCTCCACTTT
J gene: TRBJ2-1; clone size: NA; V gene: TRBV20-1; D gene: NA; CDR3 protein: CSAEGDAASYNEQFF; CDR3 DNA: TGCAGTGCCGAAGGGGACGCGGCCTCCTACAATGAGCAGTTCTTC
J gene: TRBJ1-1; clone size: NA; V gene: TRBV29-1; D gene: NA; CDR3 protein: CVGVTNTEAFF; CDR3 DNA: TGCGTCGGAGTCACGAACACTGAAGCTTTCTTT
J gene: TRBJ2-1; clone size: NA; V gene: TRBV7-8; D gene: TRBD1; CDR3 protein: CASSPRTGDNEQFF; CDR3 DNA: TGTGCCAGCAGCCCCAGGACAGGAGACAATGAGCAGTTCTTC
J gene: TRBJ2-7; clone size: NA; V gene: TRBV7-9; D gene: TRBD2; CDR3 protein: CASSSPGLAGGLEQYF; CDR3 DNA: TGTGCCAGCAGCTCACCCGGACTAGCGGGAGGTCTTGAGCAGTACTTC
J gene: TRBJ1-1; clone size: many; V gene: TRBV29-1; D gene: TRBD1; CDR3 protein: CSVARDRGTEAFF; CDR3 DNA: TGCAGCGTAGCGCGGGACAGGGGCACTGAAGCTTTCTTT
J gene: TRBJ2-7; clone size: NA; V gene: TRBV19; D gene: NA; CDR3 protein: CASSPPRRIEQYF; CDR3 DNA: TGTGCCAGCAGTCCCCCCAGGAGGATAGAGCAGTACTTC
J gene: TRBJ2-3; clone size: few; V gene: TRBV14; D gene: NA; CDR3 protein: CASSQDLADTQYF; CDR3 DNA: TGTGCCAGCAGCCAAGATCTCGCAGATACGCAGTATTTT
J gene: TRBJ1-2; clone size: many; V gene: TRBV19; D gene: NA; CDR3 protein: CASSIDQQVYGYTF; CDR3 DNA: TGTGCCAGTAGTATAGATCAACAGGTCTATGGCTACACCTTC
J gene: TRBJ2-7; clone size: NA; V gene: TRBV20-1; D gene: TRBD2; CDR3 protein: CSARASGYEQYF; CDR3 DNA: TGCAGTGCTAGGGCTAGCGGGTACGAGCAGTACTTC
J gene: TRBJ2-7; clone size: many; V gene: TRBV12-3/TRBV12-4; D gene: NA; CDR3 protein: CASSLGASRISYEQYF; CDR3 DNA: TGTGCCAGCAGTTTGGGCGCGAGCCGGATCTCCTACGAGCAGTACTTC
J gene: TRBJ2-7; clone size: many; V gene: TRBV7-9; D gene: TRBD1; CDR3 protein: CASSPGTGVWYEQYF; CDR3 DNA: TGTGCCAGCAGCCCAGGGACAGGGGTGTGGTACGAGCAGTACTTC
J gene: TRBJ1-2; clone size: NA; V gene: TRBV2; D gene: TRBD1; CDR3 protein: CASLGQLNYGYTF; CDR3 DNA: TGTGCCAGCCTGGGACAGCTTAACTATGGCTACACCTTC
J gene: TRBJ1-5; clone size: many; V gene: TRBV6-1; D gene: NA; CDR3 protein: CASSLHPSQPQHF; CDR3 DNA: TGTGCCAGCAGTCTCCACCCAAGCCAGCCCCAGCATTTT
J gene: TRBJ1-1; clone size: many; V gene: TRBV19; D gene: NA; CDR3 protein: CASGASYTEAFF; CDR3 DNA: TGTGCCAGTGGGGCATCATACACTGAAGCTTTCTTT
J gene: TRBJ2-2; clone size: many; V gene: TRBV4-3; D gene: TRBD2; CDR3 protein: CASSQDEGTSVGELFF; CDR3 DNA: TGCGCCAGCAGCCAAGACGAAGGGACTAGTGTCGGGGAGCTGTTTTTT
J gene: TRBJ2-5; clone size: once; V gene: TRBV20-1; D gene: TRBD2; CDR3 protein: CSARGASGRETQYF; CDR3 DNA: TGCAGTGCTAGAGGGGCTAGCGGGAGGGAGACCCAGTACTTC
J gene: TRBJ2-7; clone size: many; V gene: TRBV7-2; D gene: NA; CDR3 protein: CASSFSSYEQYF; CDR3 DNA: TGTGCCAGCAGCTTCTCATCCTACGAGCAGTACTTC
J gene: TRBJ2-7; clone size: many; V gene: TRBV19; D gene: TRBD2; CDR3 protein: CASSGRAPGTSGSTYSSYEQYF; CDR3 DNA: TGTGCCAGTAGTGGAAGGGCACCGGGGACTAGCGGGAGTACCTACAGCTCCTACGAGCAGTACTTC
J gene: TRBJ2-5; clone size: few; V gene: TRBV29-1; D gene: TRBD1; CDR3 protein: CSPGTGWETQYF; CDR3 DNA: TGCAGCCCCGGGACAGGGTGGGAGACCCAGTACTTC
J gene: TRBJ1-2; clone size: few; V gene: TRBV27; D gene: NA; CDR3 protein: CASSSRPGRSNYGYTF; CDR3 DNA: TGTGCCAGCAGTTCCCGACCGGGACGGTCTAACTATGGCTACACCTTC
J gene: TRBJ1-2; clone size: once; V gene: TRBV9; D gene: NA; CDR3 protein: CASSPRDRGTAYGYTF; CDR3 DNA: TGTGCCAGCAGCCCTAGAGATCGGGGTACAGCGTATGGCTACACCTTC
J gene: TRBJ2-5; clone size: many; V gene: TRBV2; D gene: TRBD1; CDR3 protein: CASSAGTGLETQYF; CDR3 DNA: TGTGCCAGCAGTGCCGGGACAGGGTTGGAGACCCAGTACTTC
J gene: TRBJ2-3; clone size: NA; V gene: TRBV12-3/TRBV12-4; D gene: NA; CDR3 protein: CASSFDTQYF; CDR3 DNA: TGTGCCAGCAGTTTTGATACGCAGTATTTT
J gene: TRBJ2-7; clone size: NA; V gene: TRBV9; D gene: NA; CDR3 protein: CASSEGLVSYEQYF; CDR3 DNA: TGTGCCAGCAGCGAGGGCCTAGTTTCCTACGAGCAGTACTTC
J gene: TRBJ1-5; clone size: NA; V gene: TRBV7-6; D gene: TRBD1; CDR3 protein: CASSSGTGWETQHF; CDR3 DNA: TGTGCCAGCAGCTCCGGGACAGGTTGGGAGACCCAGCATTTT
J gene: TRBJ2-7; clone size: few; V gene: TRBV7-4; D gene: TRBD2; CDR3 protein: CASSLATSGASYEQYF; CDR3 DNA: TGTGCCAGCAGTTTAGCGACTAGCGGAGCCTCCTACGAGCAGTACTTC